This entry lists 3 T cell receptor beta chains sequenced from one sample in a study of T cell responses to AZD1222 COVID-19 vaccine. Measured with immunoSEQ multiplex PCR; TCRdb has only the in-frame clones, and not every one. The repertoire holds about 110,000 clones, with 90% as singletons. The source was peripheral blood, collected on day 0 of AZD1222 vaccination. The receptors stem from an adult in good health.

V usage is TRBV2 and J usage is TRBJ1-6, with TRBD1 matching 10 bases. CDR1 is SNHLY and CDR2 is FYNNEI in the germline V gene. The CDR3 sequence is 14 residues long. Unmatched junction bases numbered 5, after V lost 6 bases and J lost 9 bases. Here the CDR3 reads CASRSTGGSSPLHF. The DNA of the CDR3 is TGTGCCAGCAGATCGACAGGGGGCTCTTCACCCCTCCACTTT.

CDR3 in DNA: TGTGCCAGCAGTCTCCGGGACAGGGGGACATCTGGGGGACCTTACTATGAGCAGTTCTTC. Its protein product is CASSLRDRGTSGGPYYEQFF. The chain couples TRBV27 to TRBJ2-1; 11 bases fit TRBD1. The V gene's germline CDR1 is MNHEY and CDR2 SMNVEV (reference sequence). The CDR3 runs 20 residues. The ends lost 5 bases at V and 8 bases at J; junction bases unmatched: 23.

CDR3 bases: TGTGCCAGCAGTGGACCCAGGGACAGCGGGAGGGACCCAGATACGCAGTATTTT. Its protein is CASSGPRDSGRDPDTQYF. This chain connects TRBV25-1 to TRBJ2-3; 10 nucleotides align to TRBD2. The CDR3 contains 18 residues. The trim removed 4 bases at V and 4 bases at J, leaving 14 bases unmatched. Germline-derived CDR1 and CDR2 are MGHDK and SYGVNS.